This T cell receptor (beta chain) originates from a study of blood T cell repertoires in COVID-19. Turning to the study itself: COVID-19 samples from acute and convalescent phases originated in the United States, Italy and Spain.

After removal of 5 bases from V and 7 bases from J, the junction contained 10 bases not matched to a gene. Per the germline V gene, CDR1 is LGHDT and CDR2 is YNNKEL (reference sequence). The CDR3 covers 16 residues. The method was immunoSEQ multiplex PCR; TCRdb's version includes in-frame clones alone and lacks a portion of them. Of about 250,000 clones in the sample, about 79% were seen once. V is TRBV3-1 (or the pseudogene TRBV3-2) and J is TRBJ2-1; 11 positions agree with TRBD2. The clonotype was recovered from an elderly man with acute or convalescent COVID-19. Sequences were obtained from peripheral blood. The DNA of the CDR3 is TGTGCCAGCAGCTCCCGTAGCGGGAGGGCCTTGAATGAGCAGTTCTTC. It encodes CASSSRSGRALNEQFF.